The 8 T cell receptor beta chains listed next were all sequenced from one sample in a study of blood T cell repertoires in COVID-19. Produced via immunoSEQ multiplex PCR; TCRdb's table is partial and in-frame only. The sample holds around 280,000 clones, around 86% seen once. Sequencing was performed on peripheral blood. The source is a woman in her 30s who had recovered from COVID-19.

The chain recombines TRBV4-2 with TRBJ1-1; no firm D call. The CDR3 sequence is 14 residues long. Looked up from germline, CDR1 is LGHNA and CDR2 is YNFKEQ. Trimming stripped 0 bases from V and 7 bases from J, with 12 bases between. The CDR3 is CASSQEPFLFEAFF. The CDR3 DNA follows: TGTGCCAGCAGCCAAGAGCCTTTTCTATTTGAAGCTTTCTTT.

As to this clone: A read error may explain this, as a much larger clone is one base away. The CDR3 reads CASSYTSGSYEQYF. The DNA for the CDR3 is TGTGCCAGCAGTTACACTAGCGGGAGTTACGAGCAGTACTTC. The chain combines TRBV6-6 with TRBJ2-7; 11 nucleotides align to TRBD2. This CDR3 region has 14 residues. V lost 2 bases, J lost 4 bases, and 1 base stayed unmatched. Germline V lookup: CDR1 MNHNY, CDR2 SVGAGI (reference sequence).

The chain employs TRBV7-2 and TRBJ2-7; TRBD2 aligns across 9 bases. Per the germline V gene, CDR1 is SGHTA and CDR2 is FQGNSA. The CDR3 has 15 residues. V trimming: 3 bases; J trimming: 9 bases; junction bases outside the gene matches: 12. CDR3 nucleotides: TGTGCCAGCAGCTTGGGTAGAGCGGGAGGACGTAGGCAGTACTTC. Translation gives CASSLGRAGGRRQYF.

The V call is TRBV6-6, the J call TRBJ2-7; the match to TRBD1 covers 8 bases. With V trimmed by 7 bases and J by 4 bases, 3 bases remained unmatched. This CDR3 region has 12 residues. Germline V lookup: CDR1 MNHNY, CDR2 SVGAGI (reference sequence). CDR3 nucleotides: TGTGCCAGCACCCAGGGGGCTTACGAGCAGTACTTC. Amino acids: CASTQGAYEQYF.

The gene calls are TRBV11-3 and TRBJ2-7; 8 nucleotides match TRBD1. Germline trimming cut 1 base from V and 4 bases from J; bases unmatched to any gene: 6. Germline V gene data show CDR1 as SGHNT and CDR2 as YENEEA. The length of the CDR3 is 15 residues. DNA for the CDR3: TGTGCCAGCAGCTTAGGGTCGGACAGGGCGTACGAGCAGTACTTC. Its protein is CASSLGSDRAYEQYF.

The chain employs TRBV28 and TRBJ2-7; possible D gene TRBD1, 6 bases. V lost 6 bases and J 2 bases, leaving 11 bases between the germline ends. The CDR3 has 13 residues. CDR1 MDHEN and CDR2 SYDVKM come from the germline V gene. The CDR3 DNA reads TGTGCCAGCAGAAAGACAGGTACCTACGAGCAGTACTTC. This codes for CASRKTGTYEQYF.

This clone was detected once. The rearrangement joins TRBV27 to TRBJ2-5; TRBD1 might be the D (6 bases). The germline V gene has CDR1 MNHEY and CDR2 SMNVEV (reference sequence). V lost 6 bases and J 3 bases, leaving 23 bases between the germline ends. There are 17 residues in the CDR3. CDR3: CASSSRVTGHDKETQYF. CDR3 DNA sequence: TGTGCCAGCAGCTCTCGCGTTACAGGGCATGATAAAGAGACCCAGTACTTC.

The J gene is TRBJ2-1, the V gene TRBV6-6; 10 positions match TRBD2. With 7 bases clipped from V and 7 bases from J, the junction kept 4 bases outside the gene matches. Germline V lookup: CDR1 MNHNY, CDR2 SVGAGI (reference sequence). CDR3 length equals 13 residues. DNA of the CDR3: TGTGCCAGCACCAGGACTAGCGGAAATGAGCAGTTCTTC. Its translation is CASTRTSGNEQFF.